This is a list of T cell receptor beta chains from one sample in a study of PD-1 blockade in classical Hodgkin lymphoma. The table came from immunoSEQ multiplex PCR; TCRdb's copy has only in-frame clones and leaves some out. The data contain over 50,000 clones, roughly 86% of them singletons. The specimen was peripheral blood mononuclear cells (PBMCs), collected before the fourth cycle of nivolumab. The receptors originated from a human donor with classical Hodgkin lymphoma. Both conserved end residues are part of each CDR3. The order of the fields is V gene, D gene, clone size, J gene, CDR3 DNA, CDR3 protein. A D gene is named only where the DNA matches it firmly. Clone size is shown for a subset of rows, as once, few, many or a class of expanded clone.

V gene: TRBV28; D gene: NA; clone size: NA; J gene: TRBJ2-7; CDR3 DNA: TGTGCCAGCAGTTTAATTCAGAGCTACGAGCAGTACTTC; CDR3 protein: CASSLIQSYEQYF
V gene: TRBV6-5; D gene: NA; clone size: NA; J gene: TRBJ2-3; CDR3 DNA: TGTGCCAGCAGTTACTCGGGTAAAGATACGCAGTATTTT; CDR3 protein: CASSYSGKDTQYF
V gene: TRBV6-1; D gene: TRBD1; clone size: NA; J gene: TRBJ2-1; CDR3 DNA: TGTGCCAGCGGCCCCCGGGACAGGAGTTACAATGAGCAGTTCTTC; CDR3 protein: CASGPRDRSYNEQFF
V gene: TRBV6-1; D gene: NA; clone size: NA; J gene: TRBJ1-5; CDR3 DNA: TGTGCCAGCAGTGAAGAGAGGGGGAGGAACAATCAGCCCCAGCATTTT; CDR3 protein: CASSEERGRNNQPQHF
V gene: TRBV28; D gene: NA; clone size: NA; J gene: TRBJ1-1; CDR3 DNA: TGTGCCAGCAGTTATTCCACTGAAGCTTTCTTT; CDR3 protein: CASSYSTEAFF
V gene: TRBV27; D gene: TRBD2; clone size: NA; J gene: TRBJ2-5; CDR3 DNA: TGTGCCAGCAGTCCGCAGGGGGCTAGCGGGGGGCTGGGAGGGACCCAGTACTTC; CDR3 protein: CASSPQGASGGLGGTQYF
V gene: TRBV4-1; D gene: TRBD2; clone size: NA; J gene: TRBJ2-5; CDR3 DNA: TGCGCCAGCAGCCAAGGGACTAGCGGAGCGGAGACCCAGTACTTC; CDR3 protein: CASSQGTSGAETQYF
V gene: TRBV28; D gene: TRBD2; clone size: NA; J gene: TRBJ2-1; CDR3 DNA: TGTGCCAGCATCTTAGCGGGAGGGGCCTACAATGAGCAGTTCTTC; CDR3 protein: CASILAGGAYNEQFF
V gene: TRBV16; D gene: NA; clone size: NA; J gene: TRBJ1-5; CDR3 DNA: TGTGCCGGCAGCCTGACCAGGGGTGGTCAGCCCCAGCATTTT; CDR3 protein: CAGSLTRGGQPQHF
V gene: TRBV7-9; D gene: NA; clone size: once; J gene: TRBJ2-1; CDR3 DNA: TGTGCCAGCAGCCATGGGGCTGAGCAGTTCTTC; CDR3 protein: CASSHGAEQFF
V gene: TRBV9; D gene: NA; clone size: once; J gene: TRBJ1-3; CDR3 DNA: TGTGCCAGCAGCACCGGGACCGGCCGCGACACCATATATTTT; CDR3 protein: CASSTGTGRDTIYF
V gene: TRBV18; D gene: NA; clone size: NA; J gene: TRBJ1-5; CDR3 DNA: TGTGCCAGCTCAATGGGGAGGAGCAATCAGCCCCAGCATTTT; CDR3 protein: CASSMGRSNQPQHF
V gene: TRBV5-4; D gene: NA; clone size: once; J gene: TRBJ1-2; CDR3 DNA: TGTGCCAGCAGCCCAGGGCTGAACTATGGCTACACCTTC; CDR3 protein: CASSPGLNYGYTF
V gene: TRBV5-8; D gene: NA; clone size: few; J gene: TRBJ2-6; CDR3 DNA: TGTGCCAGCAGCGCGGACATCTCTGGGGCCAACGTCCTGACTTTC; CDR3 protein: CASSADISGANVLTF
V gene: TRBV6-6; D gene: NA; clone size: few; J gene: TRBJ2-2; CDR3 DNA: TGTGCCAGCACGGGATCCGGGGAGCTGTTTTTT; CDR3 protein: CASTGSGELFF
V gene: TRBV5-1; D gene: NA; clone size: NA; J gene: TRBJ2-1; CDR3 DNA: TGCGCCAGCAGCCTAGGACAGAGCTCCTACAATGAGCAGTTCTTC; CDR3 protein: CASSLGQSSYNEQFF
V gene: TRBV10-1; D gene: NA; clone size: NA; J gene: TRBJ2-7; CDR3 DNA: TGCGCCAGCAGTGGGCGAGAGCAGTACTTC; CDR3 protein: CASSGREQYF
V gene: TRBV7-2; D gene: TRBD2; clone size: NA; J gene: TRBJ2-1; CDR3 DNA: TGTGCCAGCAGCTTAGCGGGGGATAGCGGGATATCCTACAATGAGCAGTTCTTC; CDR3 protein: CASSLAGDSGISYNEQFF
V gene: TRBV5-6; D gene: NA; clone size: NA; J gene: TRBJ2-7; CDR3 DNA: TGTGCCAGCAGCTTGGGAGGGGGAGTCGAGCAGTACTTC; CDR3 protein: CASSLGGGVEQYF
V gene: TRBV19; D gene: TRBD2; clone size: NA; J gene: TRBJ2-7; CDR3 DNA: TGTGCCAGTAGCCCGGGACTAGCCCCTGAGCACGAGCAGTACTTC; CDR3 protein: CASSPGLAPEHEQYF
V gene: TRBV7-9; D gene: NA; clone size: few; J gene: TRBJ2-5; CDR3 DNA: TGTGCCAGCAGCCCTATTAATTCACAAGAGACCCAGTACTTC; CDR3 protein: CASSPINSQETQYF
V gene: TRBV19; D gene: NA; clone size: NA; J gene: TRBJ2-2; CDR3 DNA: TGTGCCAGTAGCAGAGGGGGATTTACCGGGGAGCTGTTTTTT; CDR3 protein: CASSRGGFTGELFF
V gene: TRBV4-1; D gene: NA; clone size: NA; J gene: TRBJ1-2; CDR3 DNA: TGCGCCAGCAGCCAAGACGGAAACCAGGGGATATCAAATGGCTACACCTTC; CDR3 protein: CASSQDGNQGISNGYTF
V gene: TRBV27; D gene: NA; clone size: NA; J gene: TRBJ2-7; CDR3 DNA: TGTGCCAGCAGCCTCTCAAGGAGCGCCTCCTACGAGCAGTACTTC; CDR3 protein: CASSLSRSASYEQYF
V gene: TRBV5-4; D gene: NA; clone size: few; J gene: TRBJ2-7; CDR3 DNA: TGTGCCAGCAGCTTTGGGTACGAGCAGTACTTC; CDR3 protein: CASSFGYEQYF
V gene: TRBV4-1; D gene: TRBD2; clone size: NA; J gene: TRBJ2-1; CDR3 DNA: TGCGCCAGCAGCCCTTCAGGACTAGCGGGAGCAGGCGGGGATGAGCAGTTCTTC; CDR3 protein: CASSPSGLAGAGGDEQFF
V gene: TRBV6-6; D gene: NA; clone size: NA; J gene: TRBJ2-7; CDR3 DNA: TGTGCCAGCATCCCCTATGAGGGGCCCTACGAGCAGTACTTC; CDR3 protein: CASIPYEGPYEQYF
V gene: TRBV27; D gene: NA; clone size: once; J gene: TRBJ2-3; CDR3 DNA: TGTGCCAGCAGAGGGACAGATACGCAGTATTTT; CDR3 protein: CASRGTDTQYF
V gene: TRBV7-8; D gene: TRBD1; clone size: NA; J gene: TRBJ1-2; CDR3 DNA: TGTGCCAGCAGCCCGTACAGGGGGCGCAACTATGGCTACACCTTC; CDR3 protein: CASSPYRGRNYGYTF
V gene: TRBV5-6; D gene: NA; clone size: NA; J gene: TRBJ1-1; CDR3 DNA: TGTGCCAGCACCTCGGGTATGAACACTGAAGCTTTCTTT; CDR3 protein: CASTSGMNTEAFF
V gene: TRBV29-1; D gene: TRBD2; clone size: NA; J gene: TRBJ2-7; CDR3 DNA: TGCAGCGCCTCTAGCGGGAGCTCCTACGAGCAGTACTTC; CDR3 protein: CSASSGSSYEQYF
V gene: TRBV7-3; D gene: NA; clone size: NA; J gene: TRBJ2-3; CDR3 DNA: TGTGCCAGCAGCGCGACTAGGGACGGCCAGGATACGCAGTATTTT; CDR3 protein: CASSATRDGQDTQYF
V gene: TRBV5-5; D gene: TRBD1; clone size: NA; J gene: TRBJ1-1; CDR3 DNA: TGTGCCAGCAGCAGGGACAGCCGGAACACTGAAGCTTTCTTT; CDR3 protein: CASSRDSRNTEAFF
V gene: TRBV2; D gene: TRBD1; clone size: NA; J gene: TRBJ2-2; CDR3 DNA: TGTGCCAGCAAGGGGGCAGGGGTGAACACCGGGGAGCTGTTTTTT; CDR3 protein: CASKGAGVNTGELFF
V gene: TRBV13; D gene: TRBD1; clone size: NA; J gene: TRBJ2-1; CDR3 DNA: TGTGCCAGCAGCTCCCCGGGACAGTTGGGCGGTGAGCAGTTCTTC; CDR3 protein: CASSSPGQLGGEQFF
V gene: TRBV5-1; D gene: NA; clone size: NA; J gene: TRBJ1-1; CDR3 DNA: TGCGCCAGCAGCTTGTTCCAGTCGATGAACACTGAAGCTTTCTTT; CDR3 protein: CASSLFQSMNTEAFF
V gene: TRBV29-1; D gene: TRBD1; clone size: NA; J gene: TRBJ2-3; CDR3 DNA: TGCAGCGTACAGGGGATTCGAAGCACAGATACGCAGTATTTT; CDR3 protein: CSVQGIRSTDTQYF
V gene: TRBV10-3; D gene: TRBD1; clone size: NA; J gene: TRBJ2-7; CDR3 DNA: TGTGCCATCCTAACAGGGGGCGGGCAGTACTTC; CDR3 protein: CAILTGGGQYF
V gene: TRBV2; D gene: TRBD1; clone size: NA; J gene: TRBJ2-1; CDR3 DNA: TGTGCCAGCGGCCTGACAGGGGGCAATGAGCAGTTCTTC; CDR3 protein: CASGLTGGNEQFF
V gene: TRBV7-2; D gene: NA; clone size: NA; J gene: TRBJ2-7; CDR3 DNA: TGTGCCAGCAGCTTGTCCTACGAGCAGTACTTC; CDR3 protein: CASSLSYEQYF
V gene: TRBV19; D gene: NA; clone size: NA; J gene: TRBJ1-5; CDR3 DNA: TGTGCCAGACCCTCGCGGGGAGGGCAGCCCCAGCATTTT; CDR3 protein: CARPSRGGQPQHF
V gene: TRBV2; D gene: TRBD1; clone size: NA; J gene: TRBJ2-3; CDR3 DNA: TGTGCCAGCAGTGATGGGATGGGACAGGGTTCCTCAGATACGCAGTATTTT; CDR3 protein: CASSDGMGQGSSDTQYF
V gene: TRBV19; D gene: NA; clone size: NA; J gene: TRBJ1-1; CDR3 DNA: TGTGCCAGTAGAGCCGGGACACAGAACACTGAAGCTTTCTTT; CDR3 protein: CASRAGTQNTEAFF
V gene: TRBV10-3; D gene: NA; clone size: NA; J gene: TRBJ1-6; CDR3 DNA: TGTGCCATCCATACCGAGGGGCCTAATTCACCCCTCCACTTT; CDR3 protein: CAIHTEGPNSPLHF
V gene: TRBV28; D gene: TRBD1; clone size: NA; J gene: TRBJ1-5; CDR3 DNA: TGTGCCAGCAGTTTCGGACAGGCGCCAAGCAATCAGCCCCAGCATTTT; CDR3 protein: CASSFGQAPSNQPQHF